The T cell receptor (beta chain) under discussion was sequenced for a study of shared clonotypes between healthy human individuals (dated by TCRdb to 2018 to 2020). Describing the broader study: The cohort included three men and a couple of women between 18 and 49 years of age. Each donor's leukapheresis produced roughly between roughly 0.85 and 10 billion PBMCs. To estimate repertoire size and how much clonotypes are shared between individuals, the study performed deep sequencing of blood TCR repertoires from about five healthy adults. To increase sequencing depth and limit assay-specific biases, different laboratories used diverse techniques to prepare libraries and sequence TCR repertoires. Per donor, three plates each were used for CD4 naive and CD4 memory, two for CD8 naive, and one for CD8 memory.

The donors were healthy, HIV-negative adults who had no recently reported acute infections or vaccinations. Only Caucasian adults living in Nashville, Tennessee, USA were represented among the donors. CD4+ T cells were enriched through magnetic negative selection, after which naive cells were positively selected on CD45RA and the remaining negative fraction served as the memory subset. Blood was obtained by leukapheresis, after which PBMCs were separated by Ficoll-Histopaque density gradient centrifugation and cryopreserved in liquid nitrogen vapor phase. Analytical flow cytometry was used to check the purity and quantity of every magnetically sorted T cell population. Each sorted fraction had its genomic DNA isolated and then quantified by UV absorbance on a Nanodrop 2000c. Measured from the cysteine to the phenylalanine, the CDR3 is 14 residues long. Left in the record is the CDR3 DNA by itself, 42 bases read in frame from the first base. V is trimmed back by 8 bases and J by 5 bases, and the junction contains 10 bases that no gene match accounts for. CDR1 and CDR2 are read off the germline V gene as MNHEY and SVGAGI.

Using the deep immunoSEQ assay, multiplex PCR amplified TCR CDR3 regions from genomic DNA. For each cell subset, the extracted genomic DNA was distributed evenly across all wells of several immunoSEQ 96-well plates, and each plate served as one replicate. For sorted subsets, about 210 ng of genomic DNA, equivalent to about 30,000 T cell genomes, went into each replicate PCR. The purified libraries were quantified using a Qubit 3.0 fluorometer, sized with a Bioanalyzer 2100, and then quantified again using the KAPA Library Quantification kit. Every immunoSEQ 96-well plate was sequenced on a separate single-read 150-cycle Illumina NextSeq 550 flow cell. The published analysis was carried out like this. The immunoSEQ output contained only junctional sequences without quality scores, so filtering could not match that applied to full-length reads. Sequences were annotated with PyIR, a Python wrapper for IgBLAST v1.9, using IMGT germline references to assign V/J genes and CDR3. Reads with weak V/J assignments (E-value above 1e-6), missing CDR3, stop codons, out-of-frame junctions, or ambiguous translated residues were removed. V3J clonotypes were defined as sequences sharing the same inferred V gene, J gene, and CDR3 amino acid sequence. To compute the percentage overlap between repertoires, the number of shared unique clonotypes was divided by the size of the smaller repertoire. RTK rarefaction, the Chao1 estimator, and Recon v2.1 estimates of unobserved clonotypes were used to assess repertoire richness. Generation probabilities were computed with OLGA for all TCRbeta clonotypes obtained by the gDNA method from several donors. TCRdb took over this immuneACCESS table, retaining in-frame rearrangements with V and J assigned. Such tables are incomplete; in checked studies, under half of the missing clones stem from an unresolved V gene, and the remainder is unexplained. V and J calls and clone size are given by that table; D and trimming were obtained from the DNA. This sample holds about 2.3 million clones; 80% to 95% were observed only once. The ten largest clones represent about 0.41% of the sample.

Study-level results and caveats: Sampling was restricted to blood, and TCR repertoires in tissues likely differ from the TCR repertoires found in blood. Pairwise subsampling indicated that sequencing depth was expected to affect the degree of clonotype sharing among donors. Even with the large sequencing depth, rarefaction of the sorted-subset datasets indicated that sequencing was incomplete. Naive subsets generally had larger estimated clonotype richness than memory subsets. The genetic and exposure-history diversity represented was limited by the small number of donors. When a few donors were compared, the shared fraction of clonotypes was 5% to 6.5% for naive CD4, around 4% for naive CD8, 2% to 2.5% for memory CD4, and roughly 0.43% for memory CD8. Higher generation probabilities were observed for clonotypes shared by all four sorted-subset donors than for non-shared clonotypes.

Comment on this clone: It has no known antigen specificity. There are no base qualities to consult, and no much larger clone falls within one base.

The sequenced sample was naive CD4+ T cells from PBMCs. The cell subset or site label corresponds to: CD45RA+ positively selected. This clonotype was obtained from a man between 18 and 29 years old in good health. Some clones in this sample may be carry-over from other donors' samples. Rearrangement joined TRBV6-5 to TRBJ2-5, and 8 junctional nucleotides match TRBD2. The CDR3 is CASRVAGGLETQYF. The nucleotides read TGTGCCAGCCGAGTGGCGGGAGGATTGGAGACCCAGTACTTC.